This T cell receptor beta chain was captured in a study of blood T cell repertoires in COVID-19. Study summary: The samples span acute and convalescent COVID-19 from the United States, Italy and Spain. Nucleic acid was either cDNA or gDNA, and it came from T cells, B-cell-depleted T cells, or PBMCs.

Source study methods: Nucleated cell counts were estimated from reference gene primer amplification. Generated by immunoSEQ multiplex PCR, the TCRdb table keeps only in-frame clones and is missing some. For V, J and clone size, that table is used; D and trimming come from the DNA. The sample carries about 95,000 clones, roughly 80% recorded once. Germline CDR1 is LNHDA and CDR2 is SQIVND (reference sequence). V was clipped by 3 bases and J by 5 bases, with 25 bases between them. The length of the CDR3 is 18 residues. The rearrangement links TRBV19 to TRBJ1-2, with TRBD1 as a possible D gene (5 bases). This receptor was identified in an elderly man with active or convalescent COVID-19. The sequenced material came from peripheral blood. The CDR3 coding sequence is TGTGCCAGTAGTATTGGGGGAGGGCGAGGTCAACAAAGGTATGGCTACACCTTC. This encodes CASSIGGGRGQQRYGYTF.